The T cell receptor (beta chain) under discussion was sequenced for a study of regulatory T cells. Study-level findings and limits: CD3G-deficient patients' regulatory T cells showed reduced Shannon diversity versus autologous conventional CD4+ and control regulatory cells.

Primers: 52 TRBV forward and 13 TRBJ reverse. Libraries were prepared by immunoSEQ multiplex PCR; TCRdb keeps only in-frame clonotypes and omits some of them. The sample shows fewer than 4,500 clones, approximately 91% of them seen only once. The CDR3 is 15 residues long. Between the trimmed V and J ends, which lost 4 bases and 4 bases, there was a span of 13 bases. The germline gives CDR1 SEHNR, CDR2 FQNEAQ (reference sequence). On this clone: What it binds is not known.

This clonotype was sampled from a child aged 2 to 9 with CD3G deficiency. The sequenced sample consisted of CD4+ Tregs sorted from blood. The rearrangement joins TRBV7-9 to TRBJ2-2; possible D gene TRBD2, 5 bases. The CDR3 bases are TGTGCCAGCAGCTCACTAGGAGGAATCACCGGGGAGCTGTTTTTT. Protein sequence: CASSSLGGITGELFF.